What follows are 21 T cell receptor beta chains derived from one specimen sequenced in a study of blood T cells in healthy people across ages. Next came a second PCR, run for about 7 to 12 cycles, which used a sample-barcoded 5' primer along with a J-beta primer mix. TCRdb used MiXCR to reprocess the 5' RACE reads, holding one entry per CDR3 protein. Among some 760,000 distinct CDR3 sequences listed, more than 20% were seen once. The sample also formed part of further work on T cells of mothers and their children.

Sequencing used blood. The receptor set was obtained from a boy between 5 and 17 years old in good health.

This clonotype was found a few times. The chain joins TRBV7-2 to TRBJ2-6, with 12 bases matching TRBD2. Losses at the gene ends were 5 bases for V and 1 base for J; bases not matched to a gene: 9. CDR1 and CDR2 (germline): SGHTA, FQGNSA. There are 19 residues in the CDR3. The CDR3 DNA is TGTGCCAGCAGCCTCCGACTAGCGGGAGTAAAGTCTGGGGCCAACGTCCTGACTTTC. This sequence encodes CASSLRLAGVKSGANVLTF.

The chain uses TRBV6-2 or TRBV6-3 and TRBJ2-7; 9 bases match TRBD1. Germline V lookup: CDR1 MNHEY, CDR2 SVGEGT. Trimming took 5 bases from V and 2 from J; bases not matched to a gene: 10. The CDR3 spans 16 residues. In nucleotides, the CDR3 is TGTGCCAGCAGTCCCGGTATCGGACAGGGGACCTACGAGCAGTACTTC. Protein product: CASSPGIGQGTYEQYF.

This clonotype was seen more than once but under ten times. V is TRBV12-5 and J is TRBJ2-3; TRBD2 might be the D (5 bases). Germline CDR1 reads LGHNT; CDR2 reads FRNRAP. The V end lost 2 bases, the J end lost 12 bases, and 18 bases lay between the germline ends. CDR3 length: 14 amino acids. The CDR3 DNA reads as TGTGCTAGTGGTTTGCCTAGCCTGGCGGAGACCCAGTATTTT. Protein product: CASGLPSLAETQYF.

CDR3 in amino acids: CASSLRDYYGYTF. The CDR3 bases are TGTGCCAGCAGTTTGAGGGATTACTATGGCTACACCTTC. The V gene is TRBV12-3 or TRBV12-4, the J gene TRBJ1-2; D unclear. The CDR3 is 13 amino acids. With 3 bases removed from V and 3 bases from J, the gap between germline ends came to 8 bases.

The chain has TRBV29-1 and TRBJ2-5; D unresolved. With 4 bases removed from V and 2 bases from J, the gap between germline ends came to 5 bases. Per the germline V gene, CDR1 is SQVTM and CDR2 is ANQGSEA. This CDR3 spans 11 amino acids. CDR3 residues: CSVVEQETQYF. CDR3 bases: TGCAGCGTTGTGGAACAAGAGACCCAGTACTTC.

This sequence joins TRBV3-1 and TRBJ2-3; 7 bases are a match to TRBD2. The ends lost 0 bases at V and 2 bases at J; junction bases unmatched: 5. The CDR3 is made up of 16 amino acids. Looked up from germline, CDR1 is LGHDT and CDR2 is YNNKEL (reference sequence). Here the CDR3 reads CASSQEGDYLTDTQYF. CDR3 nucleotide sequence: TGTGCCAGCAGCCAAGAAGGGGACTACCTCACAGATACGCAGTATTTT.

This clonotype turned up a few times. CDR3 loop: CASRPSTGSGPEQYF. The DNA for the CDR3 is TGTGCCAGCAGACCAAGCACAGGGTCGGGTCCCGAGCAGTACTTC. This sequence joins TRBV2 and TRBJ2-7; tentative D call: TRBD1 (6 bases). Germline lookup yields CDR1 SNHLY and CDR2 FYNNEI. Between the trimmed V and J ends, which lost 6 bases and 6 bases, there was a span of 21 bases. The CDR3 consists of 15 residues.

This clonotype is a singleton in its sample. V gene TRBV5-6 combines with J gene TRBJ2-6, with TRBD1 matching 9 bases. The CDR3 totals 18 residues. Germline V gives CDR1 SGHDT, CDR2 YYEEEE. J was trimmed by 0 bases and V by 0 bases; bases with no gene match: 4. CDR3 in amino acids: CASSLGQGEISGANVLTF. Written as DNA, the CDR3 is TGTGCCAGCAGCTTGGGACAGGGGGAGATCTCTGGGGCCAACGTCCTGACTTTC.

V usage is TRBV12-3 or TRBV12-4 and J usage is TRBJ1-2, with 7 nucleotides matching TRBD1. The CDR3 is made up of 13 amino acids. V was clipped by 2 bases and J by 6 bases; unmatched bases: 3. DNA of the CDR3: TGTGCCAGCAGTTTACAGGGGGGGAATGGCTACACCTTC. Translating gives CASSLQGGNGYTF.

This clonotype was observed a handful of times. Written as DNA, the CDR3 is TGCGCCAGCCGTCGAGCGGGGGGGCCTCTCGATGAGCAGTTCTTC. As protein: CASRRAGGPLDEQFF. This chain links TRBV5-1 with TRBJ2-1; 10 bases agree with TRBD2. CDR3 size: 15 residues. Germline V CDR1 and CDR2: SGHRS, YFSETQ. V shed 7 bases, J shed 8 bases, and the junction held 12 bases outside the gene matches.

The V gene is TRBV20-1, the J gene TRBJ2-5; the D is unclear. This CDR3 is built from 13 residues. V was shortened by 0 bases and J by 4 bases, with 9 bases between the two germline ends. Germline V gives CDR1 DFQATT, CDR2 SNEGSKA (reference sequence). The CDR3 reads CSARDQLTETQYF. In DNA form, the CDR3 reads TGCAGTGCTAGAGATCAGTTAACAGAGACCCAGTACTTC.

In this sample, this clonotype turned up a few times. V is TRBV14 and J is TRBJ2-1, with D unclear. CDR1 and CDR2 (germline): SGHDN, FVKESK. This CDR3 comprises 14 residues. The V and J ends lost 1 base and 7 bases respectively, with 11 bases between them. As DNA, the CDR3 is TGTGCCAGCAGCCAAGCCCACCGCCGGAATGAGCAGTTCTTC. Translated: CASSQAHRRNEQFF.

This chain joins TRBV5-1 and TRBJ1-3, with a weak D call TRBD1 (6 bases). Germline CDR1 is SGHRS and CDR2 is YFSETQ. This CDR3 contains 15 residues. Deletions cut 0 bases from V and 2 bases from J, with 9 bases between. The CDR3 region is CASSLEGTTGNTIYF. The CDR3 coding sequence is TGCGCCAGCAGCTTGGAAGGGACAACTGGAAACACCATATATTTT.

This clonotype was seen a few times. This sequence joins TRBV7-9 and TRBJ2-1; TRBD2 aligns across 14 bases. The CDR3 is 17 residues long. J was trimmed by 2 bases and V by 4 bases; bases with no gene match: 4. From germline, CDR1 is SEHNR and CDR2 FQNEAQ (reference sequence). The CDR3 protein is CASSSGLAGGAYNEQFF. In DNA form, the CDR3 reads TGTGCCAGCAGCTCCGGACTAGCGGGAGGTGCCTACAATGAGCAGTTCTTC.

The chain has TRBV20-1 and TRBJ2-5; TRBD1 matches 7 bases. V trimming: 8 bases; J trimming: 2 bases; junction bases outside the gene matches: 11. This CDR3 spans 14 amino acids. The germline V gene has CDR1 DFQATT and CDR2 SNEGSKA (reference sequence). CDR3 protein: CSTYRGDVQETQYF. The CDR3 region has the DNA TGCAGTACCTACAGGGGCGATGTGCAAGAGACCCAGTACTTC.

This clonotype was recorded a few times. The chain links TRBV10-3 to TRBJ2-7; 15 nucleotides line up with TRBD2. This CDR3 spans 14 amino acids. Losses at the gene ends were 6 bases for V and 7 bases for J; bases not matched to a gene: 4. CDR1 and CDR2 (germline): ENHRY, SYGVKD. CDR3 nucleotides: TGTGCCATCAGCGGACTAGCGGGGGGGCGGGAGCAGTACTTC. This gives the protein CAISGLAGGREQYF.

The chain uses TRBV10-3 and TRBJ2-2; TRBD1 aligns across 9 bases. Looked up from germline, CDR1 is ENHRY and CDR2 is SYGVKD. The V segment lost 2 bases and the J segment 1 base; nucleotides outside the gene matches: 2. The CDR3 has 16 residues. CDR3 amino acids: CAISEGGQGNTGELFF. CDR3 bases: TGTGCCATCAGTGAGGGGGGACAGGGGAACACCGGGGAGCTGTTTTTT.

The J gene is TRBJ2-4, the V gene TRBV20-1, with D perhaps matching TRBD2 (5 bases). Germline loops: CDR1 DFQATT, CDR2 SNEGSKA (reference sequence). The CDR3 loop spans 15 amino acids. V lost 3 bases and J 0 bases, leaving 12 bases between the germline ends. The CDR3 loop is CSASDGRLAKNIQYF. In DNA, the CDR3 is TGCAGTGCTAGTGATGGGAGACTAGCCAAAAACATTCAGTACTTC.

There are a few counts of this clonotype. V is TRBV11-2 and J is TRBJ2-7; weak D call: TRBD1 (6 bases). The CDR3 runs 15 residues. Germline V gene lookup returns CDR1 SGHAT and CDR2 FQNNGV. Trimming took 2 bases from V and 0 from J, leaving 11 bases between them. The CDR3, as DNA: TGTGCCAGCAGCTTAACAGGGTCCTTCTCCTACGAGCAGTACTTC. Its protein is CASSLTGSFSYEQYF.

This chain joins TRBV7-9 and TRBJ2-1, with D maybe TRBD1 (5 bases). There are 15 residues in the CDR3. Deletions cut 4 bases from V and 5 bases from J, with 15 bases between. CDR1 is SEHNR and CDR2 is FQNEAQ in the germline V gene (reference sequence). The CDR3 protein is CASSSRQPEHNEQFF. In DNA form, the CDR3 reads TGTGCCAGCAGCTCTCGACAGCCTGAGCACAATGAGCAGTTCTTC.

The chain uses TRBV4-3 and TRBJ2-3; 13 bases fit TRBD2. This CDR3 is built from 21 residues. With V trimmed by 0 bases and J by 3 bases, 15 bases remained unmatched. Germline CDR1 reads LGHNA; CDR2 reads YSLEER. The CDR3 loop reads CASSQEFSPLGLAGLTDTQYF. The CDR3 nucleotides read TGCGCCAGCAGCCAAGAATTTAGTCCCCTGGGACTAGCGGGGCTTACAGATACGCAGTATTTT.